The clone carrying this TCR beta chain has only a few counts. Its cognate antigen is unknown. TCRdb reanalysed the RT-PCR reads using MiXCR and keeps one entry per CDR3 protein. The data contain hundreds of thousands of distinct CDR3 sequences, about 15% of them seen just once; the ten biggest clones take up around 7%. The length of the CDR3 is 13 residues. Between the trimmed V and J ends, which lost 7 bases and 0 bases, there was a span of 13 bases. Per the germline V gene, CDR1 is DFQATT and CDR2 is SNEGSKA (reference sequence). This sample is drawn from a study of response to subunit inactivated influenza vaccine. Study results and limitations: The authors suggested that every seasonal influenza vaccination recruits few new T cells.

The sample was PBMCs from blood, taken around 15 days before vaccination. The sequence derives from a man aged 45-60 years who received an inactivated influenza vaccine. The J gene is TRBJ2-7, the V gene TRBV20-1; D might be TRBD2 (7 bases). This CDR3 reads CSVPRGGSYEQYF. The CDR3 nucleotides read TGCAGTGTCCCGAGGGGGGGCTCCTACGAGCAGTACTTC.